This T cell receptor (beta chain) appears in the sequencing data of a study of T cell repertoires in cytomegalovirus infection. Study as a whole: Signatures in public TCR beta sequences pointed to both CMV infection and matching HLA type.

Using its own MiXCR run on the reads, TCRdb lists one record per CDR3 protein. The table shows approximately 990,000 distinct CDR3 sequences, with around 29% occurring only once. A remark on this clonotype: Its specificity is not known.

Findings and caveats of the study: There were carriers of CMV plus the relevant HLA, and cumulative public TCR beta family frequency identified them. Predominance within the ex vivo response was attributable to HLA-C-restricted CMV-specific TCR beta clonotypes.

The CDR3 is 14 residues long. V gave up 0 bases and J gave up 3 bases, with 9 bases separating them. Germline V lookup: CDR1 SNHLY, CDR2 FYNNEI. This receptor was obtained from a human donor in good health (CMV status not recorded). Some clones in this sample may be carry-over from other donors' samples. Sequenced here: cultured CD8+ T cells from PBMCs, sampled from culture after CMV antigen stimulation. The chain is built from TRBV2 and TRBJ2-7, with D unclear. CDR3 nucleotides: TGTGCCAGCAGTGAAGCGCATGGAGTCTACGAGCAGTACGTC. This encodes CASSEAHGVYEQYV.